This paragraph covers one T cell receptor (beta chain) sequence. V lost 8 bases and J lost 0, with 16 bases in between. CDR3 length: 15 residues. Germline V gives CDR1 MNHNS, CDR2 SASEGT. Profiled with immunoSEQ multiplex PCR; TCRdb holds only in-frame clones, not every one. Among some 100,000 clones listed, 75% to 90% were seen once. This record belongs to a study of OX40 agonist ivuxolimab in advanced cancers. Study summary: Among those enrolled, mean age was 60 years (range about 23 to 79) and over 70% were male.

Sequences were derived from CD4+ or CD8+ T cells sorted from blood, sampled in a trial of the OX40 agonist ivuxolimab. The clonotype was recovered from an adult with an advanced solid tumor such as melanoma, head and neck, liver or kidney cancer. V is TRBV6-1 and J is TRBJ1-2; D is unclear. The CDR3 sequence is CASQGYLKANYGYTF. CDR3 bases: TGTGCCAGCCAAGGGTACTTAAAGGCTAACTATGGCTACACCTTC.